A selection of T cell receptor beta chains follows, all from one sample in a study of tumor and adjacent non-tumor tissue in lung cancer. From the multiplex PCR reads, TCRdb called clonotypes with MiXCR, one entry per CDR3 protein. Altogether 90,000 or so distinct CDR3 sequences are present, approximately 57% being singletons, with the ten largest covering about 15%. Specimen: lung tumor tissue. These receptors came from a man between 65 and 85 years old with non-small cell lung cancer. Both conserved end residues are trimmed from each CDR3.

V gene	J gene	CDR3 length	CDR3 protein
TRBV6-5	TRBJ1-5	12	ASSYPQGCQPQH
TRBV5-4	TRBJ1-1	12	ASNLGGGYTEAF
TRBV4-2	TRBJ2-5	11	DSSLGGRETRY
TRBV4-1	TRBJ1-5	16	ASSPTFRGDGRNQPQH
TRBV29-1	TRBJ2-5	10	STVLTPETQY
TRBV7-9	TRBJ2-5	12	ASSRHRGQETQY
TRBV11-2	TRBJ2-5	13	ASSPGQGALKTQY
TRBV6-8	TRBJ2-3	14	ASSDQRREGTDTQY
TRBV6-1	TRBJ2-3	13	ASSPAGIGADTQF
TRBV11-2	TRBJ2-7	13	VSSSGSWRSYEQY
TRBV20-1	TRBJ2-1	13	SAKRGTSGINEQF
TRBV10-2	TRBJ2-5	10	ASRQRRETQY
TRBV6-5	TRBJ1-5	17	ASSYTSYDKGRSNQPQH
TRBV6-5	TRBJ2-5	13	ASSYERGGRETQY
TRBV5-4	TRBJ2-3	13	ASSLLAGGLDTLY
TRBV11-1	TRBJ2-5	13	ASSPRYRFFETQY
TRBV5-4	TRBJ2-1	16	TSSFFGRGGKSPNEQF
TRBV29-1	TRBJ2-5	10	SVGQAQETQY
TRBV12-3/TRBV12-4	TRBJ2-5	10	ASSPGVKTQY
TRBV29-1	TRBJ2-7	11	SVEERASFEQY
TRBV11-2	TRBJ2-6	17	ASSSPRGRGGSGANALA
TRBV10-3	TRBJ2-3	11	AIGNQVTVTQY
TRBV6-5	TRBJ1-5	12	ASSYTRASQPQQ
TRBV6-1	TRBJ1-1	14	ASSEGNRAHFTEAF
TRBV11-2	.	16	ASSPGLAGPLGTGTQH
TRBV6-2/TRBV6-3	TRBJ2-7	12	ASSPQGQIYEQY
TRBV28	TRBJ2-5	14	AITPLAGQIVSAQY
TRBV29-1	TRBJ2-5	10	SGGIPERTQY
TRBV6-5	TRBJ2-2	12	ASGGQWAARELF
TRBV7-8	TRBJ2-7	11	ARSLGQSYEQY
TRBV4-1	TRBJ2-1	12	ASSHPGQGGEQF
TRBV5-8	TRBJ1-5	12	ASSLDEGGQTQH
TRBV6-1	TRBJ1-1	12	ASRELNMNIEAF
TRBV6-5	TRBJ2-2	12	ASSYPRDTGELF
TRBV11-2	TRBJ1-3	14	ASSPLSHGAGNTIY
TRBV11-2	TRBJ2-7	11	ASSTDGVYEQY
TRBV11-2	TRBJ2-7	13	ASSLCFQGEREKY
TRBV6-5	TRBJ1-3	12	ASRYGSPGNTVY
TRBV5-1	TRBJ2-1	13	ASRLGGERYNEQF
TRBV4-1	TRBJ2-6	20	ASSQDLYGRGTDNSGANVLT
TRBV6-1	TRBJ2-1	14	ASSEQISGSYNEQF
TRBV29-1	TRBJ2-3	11	SAEPEGLDTQY
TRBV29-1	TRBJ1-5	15	RVEETGLGSENQPQH